The 5 T cell receptor beta chains below were found in one sample sequenced in a study of T cell clonotyping in hematopoietic cell transplantation. Produced via immunoSEQ multiplex PCR; TCRdb's table is partial and in-frame only. The sample records roughly 42,000 clones, 94% being singletons. The material sequenced was peripheral blood mononuclear cells. The receptors stem from a woman aged 45-60 years in good health. Some clones in this sample may be carry-over from other donors' samples.

The chain's CDR3 is CASSQDPSGGYNEQFF. The CDR3 DNA reads TGCGCCAGCAGCCAAGATCCTAGCGGGGGGTACAATGAGCAGTTCTTC. The chain uses TRBV4-3 and TRBJ2-1, with TRBD2 matching 11 bases. Per the germline V gene, CDR1 is LGHNA and CDR2 is YSLEER. The ends lost 0 bases at V and 4 bases at J; junction bases unmatched: 2. The CDR3 contains 16 residues.

The genes are TRBV4-3 and TRBJ2-1; 10 nucleotides agree with TRBD2. The germline CDR1 and CDR2 sequences are LGHNA and YSLEER. The ends lost 0 bases at V and 6 bases at J; junction bases unmatched: 8. The CDR3 totals 17 residues. DNA of the CDR3: TGCGCCAGCAGCCAAGATGTGAGCGGGGGGGCCCCCAATGAGCAGTTCTTC. Its translation is CASSQDVSGGAPNEQFF.

The V and J genes are TRBV5-1 and TRBJ2-2, with 11 bases aligning to TRBD1. The CDR3 is made up of 15 amino acids. Germline V gene lookup returns CDR1 SGHRS and CDR2 YFSETQ. Germline trimming cut 4 bases from V and 4 bases from J; bases unmatched to any gene: 3. In nucleotides, the CDR3 is TGCGCCAGCAGCGGACAGGGGGCCCCCACCGGGGAGCTGTTTTTT. Its protein is CASSGQGAPTGELFF.

The chain combines TRBV5-1 with TRBJ1-5, with D uncertain. CDR3 length: 13 amino acids. V was shortened by 1 base and J by 5 bases, with 7 bases between the two germline ends. Per the germline V gene, CDR1 is SGHRS and CDR2 is YFSETQ. The CDR3 sequence: CASSLLADQPQHF. The CDR3 DNA is TGCGCCAGCAGCTTGTTGGCAGATCAGCCCCAGCATTTT.

The chain is built from TRBV19 and TRBJ1-2; D is unclear. V was cut by 5 bases and J by 5 bases, with 6 bases left in between. The CDR3 extends over 11 amino acids. In germline, CDR1 is LNHDA, CDR2 SQIVND (reference sequence). The CDR3 DNA sequence: TGTGCCAGTAGTTGGCGATATGGCTACACCTTC. Amino acid sequence: CASSWRYGYTF.